This T cell receptor beta chain came from a study of cytomegalovirus exposure and HLA in healthy donors. With 60 Vbeta and 13 Jbeta primers, the PCR was carried out. Libraries were prepared by immunoSEQ multiplex PCR; TCRdb keeps only in-frame clonotypes and omits some of them. There are fewer than 120,000 clones in the sample; around 79% occur only once, and 1.3% lies in the top ten. The V gene's germline CDR1 is SGHDT and CDR2 YYEEEE. The V gene lost 2 bases and the J gene lost 4 bases, with 18 bases spanning the gap. The CDR3 extends over 16 amino acids. Healthy bone marrow donors formed the donor group. Whole-study findings and limits: There were several of the most significant clusters that appeared linked to common viral pathogens in a later analysis. TCR beta V- and J-gene trimming, according to a later analysis, was linked to a missense DCLRE1C variant. One later analysis reportedly identified an Asian-associated ancestry cluster that showed fewer N-insertions than the roughly 700-donor mean.

In the case of this clone: Its antigen is not known.

The chain combines TRBV5-6 with TRBJ1-1, with unresolved D. The sequenced sample was PBMCs. The TCR was taken from a woman under 40 in good health and CMV-seronegative. The CDR3 DNA is TGTGCCAGCAGCTTCATTTTGGATACGAGGGCCACTGAAGCTTTCTTT. Translation gives CASSFILDTRATEAFF.